What follows are 30 T cell receptor beta chains derived from one specimen sequenced in a study of CD4 T cells in relation to SARS-CoV-2 and coronaviruses. The data were produced by immunoSEQ multiplex PCR, yet TCRdb's version contains in-frame clones alone and is incomplete. The sample contains about 22,000 clones, about three fifths of which appear only once. These TCRs' antigens remain unknown. Before the COVID-19 pandemic, during about 2010-2018, CD4+ T cells were taken from unexposed donors. After roughly ten days of culture, CD4+ T cells were isolated. The material sequenced was CD4+ T cells from PBMCs, cultured in vitro. The receptors originated from a human donor in good health.

This clone was picked up a small number of times. The V call is TRBV3-1 (or the pseudogene TRBV3-2), the J call TRBJ2-3, with 7 bases identical to TRBD2. There are 15 residues in the CDR3. V gave up 0 bases and J gave up 1 base; unmatched junction bases: 1. Germline CDR1 reads LGHDT; CDR2 reads YNNKEL (reference sequence). The CDR3: CASSQDAGGTDTQYF. DNA for the CDR3: TGTGCCAGCAGCCAAGATGCGGGGGGCACAGATACGCAGTATTTT.

This clone turned up a few times. V gene TRBV6-1 combines with J gene TRBJ1-6; no clear D. The CDR3 consists of 14 residues. V dropped 3 bases and J dropped 16 bases, with 19 bases sitting between them. CDR1 is MNHNS, CDR2 SASEGT, per germline. As DNA, the CDR3 is TGTGCCAGCAGTGACCCGCTACAGTATTTTCAACTCCACTTT. Translation gives CASSDPLQYFQLHF.

The V gene is TRBV4-2, the J gene TRBJ2-1; 14 bases are a match to TRBD2. Looked up from germline, CDR1 is LGHNA and CDR2 is YNFKEQ. J gave up 9 bases and V 2 bases, and 6 bases lay outside the gene matches. This CDR3 region has 16 residues. CDR3 sequence reads: CASSQSPGTSGSEQFF. CDR3 nucleotide sequence: TGTGCCAGCAGCCAAAGCCCCGGGACTAGCGGGAGTGAGCAGTTCTTC.

The chain uses TRBV12-5 and TRBJ2-7, with TRBD2 matching over 9 bases. Germline CDR1 and CDR2: LGHNT and FRNRAP. J was trimmed by 7 bases and V by 7 bases; bases with no gene match: 11. This CDR3 region has 14 residues. The CDR3: CASVPEAGGREQYF. CDR3 DNA: TGTGCTAGTGTCCCAGAAGCGGGGGGACGAGAGCAGTACTTC.

V gene TRBV6-6 combines with J gene TRBJ1-5; 7 nucleotides align to TRBD1. Germline V lookup: CDR1 MNHNY, CDR2 SVGAGI (reference sequence). Unmatched junction bases numbered 7, after V lost 7 bases and J lost 4 bases. The CDR3 length is 14 residues. In nucleotides, the CDR3 is TGTGCCAGCACCACAGGGGCCTGGAATCAGCCCCAGCATTTT. Translated: CASTTGAWNQPQHF.

This clone was observed a few times. V is TRBV2 and J is TRBJ1-6; D perhaps matches TRBD1 (5 bases). Trimming removed 6 bases from V and 8 bases from J, with 11 bases in between. The germline CDR1 and CDR2 sequences are SNHLY and FYNNEI. The length of the CDR3 is 13 residues. CDR3 protein: CASRRTSHSPLHF. Here the CDR3 DNA reads TGTGCCAGCAGGCGGACATCGCATTCACCCCTCCACTTT.

The chain joins TRBV7-2 to TRBJ1-4; the D gene is possibly TRBD1 (6 bases). CDR1 is SGHTA, CDR2 FQGNSA, per germline. The CDR3 is made up of 14 amino acids. V lost 5 bases and J 8 bases, leaving 15 bases between the germline ends. The CDR3 is CASSQGNRGEKLFF. DNA for the CDR3: TGTGCCAGCAGCCAGGGGAACAGAGGGGAAAAACTGTTTTTT.

This chain links TRBV2 with TRBJ2-2; 7 bases match TRBD1. The CDR3 contains 15 residues. V shed 10 bases, J shed 4 bases, and the junction held 12 bases outside the gene matches. Germline CDR1 and CDR2: SNHLY and FYNNEI. The CDR3 bases are TGTGCCACGCGAGGGAAGGGGGCGCCCACCGGGGAGCTGTTTTTT. Translation: CATRGKGAPTGELFF.

The chain couples TRBV12-3 or TRBV12-4 to TRBJ2-3; the D is unclear. V lost 6 bases to trimming and J lost 10 bases, with 11 bases between them. The CDR3 has 11 residues. This chain's CDR3 is CASRIGIAQYF. DNA for the CDR3: TGTGCCAGCAGGATAGGGATTGCGCAGTATTTT.

The genes are TRBV11-1 and TRBJ2-5, with 8 positions matching TRBD2. J lost 5 bases, V lost 5 bases, and 7 bases had no gene match. Germline CDR1 and CDR2: SGHAT and FQDESV (reference sequence). CDR3 size: 14 residues. This CDR3 is CASSAGGSRETQYF. The CDR3 DNA sequence: TGTGCCAGCAGCGCGGGGGGATCGAGGGAGACCCAGTACTTC.

The CDR3 DNA is TGTGCCAGTTCTACCGGTAGCTCGATCACAGATACGCAGTATTTT. This translates into CASSTGSSITDTQYF. This chain links TRBV19 with TRBJ2-3, with D unresolved. Germline V CDR1 and CDR2: LNHDA, SQIVND (reference sequence). The CDR3 is 15 amino acids. Trimming shortened V by 8 bases and J by 2 bases, and 17 bases separated the two germline ends.

The rearrangement links TRBV25-1 to TRBJ2-2, with D tentatively TRBD2 (6 bases). In germline, CDR1 is MGHDK, CDR2 SYGVNS. This CDR3 has 14 residues. Trimming shortened V by 10 bases and J by 5 bases, and 17 bases separated the two germline ends. This CDR3 is CAIQEGGETGELFF. CDR3 DNA: TGTGCCATCCAGGAGGGCGGGGAGACCGGGGAGCTGTTTTTT.

The chain couples TRBV9 to TRBJ2-1, with a tentative D call TRBD2 (6 bases). V dropped 3 bases and J dropped 5 bases, with 15 bases sitting between them. There are 15 residues in the CDR3. From germline, CDR1 is SGDLS and CDR2 YYNGEE. The CDR3 sequence is CASSAPPGLDNEQFF. In DNA form, the CDR3 reads TGTGCCAGCAGCGCACCACCGGGACTCGACAATGAGCAGTTCTTC.

This sequence joins TRBV18 and TRBJ1-1; D possibly corresponds to TRBD1 (5 bases). V lost 11 bases, J lost 3 bases, and 16 bases lay in between. The germline V gene has CDR1 KGHSH and CDR2 LQKENI. The CDR3 covers 13 residues. The CDR3 nucleotides read TGTGCCGCAAGAAGGGGAACGGACACTGAAGCTTTCTTT. Encoded protein: CAARRGTDTEAFF. Based on the CDR3 plus reference TRBV18 and TRBJ1-1, the full variable domain is NAGVMQNPRHLVRRRGQEARLRCSPMKGHSHVYWYRQLPEEGLKFMVYLQKENIIDESGMPKERFSAEFPKEGPSILRIQQVVRGDSAAYFCAARRGTDTEAFFGQGTRLTVV.

The genes are TRBV4-3 and TRBJ2-3; TRBD2 agrees at 12 bases. In germline, CDR1 is LGHNA, CDR2 YSLEER. V was clipped by 3 bases and J by 2 bases; unmatched bases: 3. The CDR3 spans 16 residues. This chain's CDR3 is CASSHGLAGSTDTQYF. The CDR3, as DNA: TGCGCCAGCAGCCATGGACTAGCGGGATCCACAGATACGCAGTATTTT.

On this clone itself: This specimen includes other DNA sequences encoding the same CDR3. The rearrangement links TRBV7-2 to TRBJ1-2; unclear D gene. The CDR3 is 13 amino acids. Germline V gene lookup returns CDR1 SGHTA and CDR2 FQGNSA. V lost 0 bases, J lost 2 bases, and 4 bases lay in between. The CDR3 is CASSLAGNYGYTF. In DNA form, the CDR3 reads TGTGCCAGCAGCTTAGCAGGAAACTATGGCTACACCTTC.

The chain combines TRBV5-1 with TRBJ1-1; the D gene is possibly TRBD1 (5 bases). V was pared by 4 bases and J by 0 bases, with 10 bases between. This CDR3 region has 14 residues. Germline lookup yields CDR1 SGHRS and CDR2 YFSETQ. CDR3 amino acids: CASSRGRVNTEAFF. CDR3 coding DNA: TGCGCCAGCAGCCGGGGACGGGTGAACACTGAAGCTTTCTTT. Full variable domain (rest looked up from reference TRBV5-1 and TRBJ1-1): KAGVTQTPRYLIKTRGQQVTLSCSPISGHRSVSWYQQTPGQGLQFLFEYFSETQRNKGNFPGRFSGRQFSNSRSEMNVSTLELGDSALYLCASSRGRVNTEAFFGQGTRLTVV.

This clone was observed once. In nucleotides, the CDR3 is TGTGCCAGCTCAACGGGGGGTGACAGGGGGAATTCACCCCTCCACTTT. Its translation: CASSTGGDRGNSPLHF. The rearrangement links TRBV18 to TRBJ1-6; the match to TRBD1 covers 9 bases. The CDR3 length is 16 residues. Germline values: CDR1 KGHSH, CDR2 LQKENI. J gave up 7 bases and V 5 bases, and 9 bases lay outside the gene matches. The full variable domain, rest sourced from reference TRBV18 and TRBJ1-6, is NAGVMQNPRHLVRRRGQEARLRCSPMKGHSHVYWYRQLPEEGLKFMVYLQKENIIDESGMPKERFSAEFPKEGPSILRIQQVVRGDSAAYFCASSTGGDRGNSPLHFGNGTRLTVT.

This clone was seen a few times. This chain joins TRBV3-1 (or the pseudogene TRBV3-2) and TRBJ1-2; D remains ambiguous. The CDR3 consists of 12 residues. Germline V gene lookup returns CDR1 LGHDT and CDR2 YNNKEL (reference sequence). V lost 4 bases and J lost 2, with 5 bases in between. The CDR3 loop is CASSRGNYGYTF. CDR3 nucleotide sequence: TGTGCCAGCAGCCGGGGAAACTATGGCTACACCTTC.

The V call is TRBV7-2, the J call TRBJ2-1; TRBD2 matches at 11 bases. CDR1 is SGHTA and CDR2 is FQGNSA in the germline V gene. This CDR3 comprises 17 residues. Trimming cost V 4 bases and J 0 bases; bases outside gene matches: 5. The CDR3 nucleotides read TGTGCCAGCAGCTGGACTAGCGGGCAAGTCTCCTACAATGAGCAGTTCTTC. It is translated as CASSWTSGQVSYNEQFF. The full variable domain, completed using reference TRBV7-2 and TRBJ2-1, is GAGVSQSPSNKVTEKGKDVELRCDPISGHTALYWYRQSLGQGLEFLIYFQGNSAPDKSGLPSDRFSAERTGGSVSTLTIQRTQQEDSAVYLCASSWTSGQVSYNEQFFGPGTRLTVL.

This chain joins TRBV12-3 or TRBV12-4 and TRBJ1-2, with D unresolved. The length of the CDR3 is 13 residues. V lost 6 bases to trimming and J lost 3 bases, with 11 bases between them. The CDR3 protein is CASRENIDYGYTF. In nucleotides, the CDR3 is TGTGCCAGCAGGGAGAATATCGACTATGGCTACACCTTC.

The J gene is TRBJ2-6, the V gene TRBV11-2; D is uncertain. Looked up from germline, CDR1 is SGHAT and CDR2 is FQNNGV. Trimming removed 5 bases from V and 0 bases from J, with 11 bases in between. The CDR3 contains 16 residues. The DNA of the CDR3 is TGTGCCAGCAGCCCTTTTTTAAACTCTGGGGCCAACGTCCTGACTTTC. This translates into CASSPFLNSGANVLTF.

J is TRBJ1-2 and V is TRBV13; D is perhaps TRBD1 (5 bases). V dropped 5 bases and J dropped 5 bases, with 15 bases sitting between them. The CDR3 is 14 residues long. Germline CDR1 and CDR2: PRHDT and FYEKMQ (reference sequence). In DNA, the CDR3 is TGTGCCAGCAGCCGCGCGAGGCAGGGATATGGCTACACCTTC. Amino acids: CASSRARQGYGYTF. Full variable domain (missing parts from reference TRBV13 and TRBJ1-2): AAGVIQSPRHLIKEKRETATLKCYPIPRHDTVYWYQQGPGQDPQFLISFYEKMQSDKGSIPDRFSAQQFSDYHSELNMSSLELGDSALYFCASSRARQGYGYTFGSGTRLTVV.

In its sample, this clone was seen a few times. The V and J genes are TRBV6-5 and TRBJ1-2; possible D gene TRBD1, 6 bases. From germline, CDR1 is MNHEY and CDR2 SVGAGI. CDR3 length: 14 amino acids. V lost 6 bases, J lost 7 bases, and 18 bases lay in between. CDR3 nucleotide sequence: TGTGCCAGCAGCCCAGGTGGGGGCGCTGGTGGCTACACCTTC. It specifies CASSPGGGAGGYTF.

This clone showed up just a few times. This rearrangement joins TRBV5-1 to TRBJ2-6, with D uncertain. Germline V gene sequence: CDR1 SGHRS, CDR2 YFSETQ. V was shortened by 2 bases and J by 0 bases, with 6 bases between the two germline ends. The CDR3 extends over 15 amino acids. CDR3 sequence reads: CASSLPGSGANVLTF. DNA for the CDR3: TGCGCCAGCAGCTTACCGGGCTCTGGGGCCAACGTCCTGACTTTC.

The CDR3 nucleotides read TGTGCCAGCAGCTCACTCGGGACAGGGCCGAATTCACCCCTCCACTTT. Amino acid sequence: CASSSLGTGPNSPLHF. The chain couples TRBV7-9 to TRBJ1-6, with TRBD1 matching over 9 bases. Germline CDR1 SEHNR, CDR2 FQNEAQ (reference sequence). V was clipped by 4 bases and J by 7 bases; unmatched bases: 8. The CDR3 is 16 amino acids. The full variable domain, with the rest looked up from reference TRBV7-9 and TRBJ1-6, is DTGVSQNPRHKITKRGQNVTFRCDPISEHNRLYWYRQTLGQGPEFLTYFQNEAQLEKSRLLSDRFSAERPKGSFSTLEIQRTEQGDSAMYLCASSSLGTGPNSPLHFGNGTRLTVT.

The chain recombines TRBV5-1 with TRBJ2-2; D possibly corresponds to TRBD1 (6 bases). The CDR3 contains 15 residues. Germline CDR1 and CDR2: SGHRS and YFSETQ. V was shortened by 4 bases and J by 3 bases, with 13 bases between the two germline ends. CDR3 amino acids: CASSPRAGDTGELFF. The CDR3 DNA follows: TGCGCCAGCAGCCCCCGGGCAGGGGACACCGGGGAGCTGTTTTTT.

The chain recombines TRBV7-8 with TRBJ2-7; D uncertain. The germline gives CDR1 SGHVS, CDR2 FQNEAQ. V shed 1 base and J shed 6 bases, with 13 bases lying between them. CDR3 length: 14 amino acids. The CDR3 DNA reads as TGTGCCAGCAGCTTAGGTGGGGATCGGGTCGAGCAGTACTTC. This gives the protein CASSLGGDRVEQYF.

This rearrangement joins TRBV11-2 to TRBJ2-1; D gene uncertain. This CDR3 comprises 11 residues. Germline CDR1 SGHAT, CDR2 FQNNGV. Trimming took off 1 base at V and 9 bases at J, with 4 bases between the two ends. The CDR3 DNA follows: TGTGCCAGCAGCTTAGGGGTTGAGCAGTTCTTC. Its translation is CASSLGVEQFF. Using reference TRBV11-2 and TRBJ2-1 for the parts outside the CDR3, the full variable domain is EAGVAQSPRYKIIEKRQSVAFWCNPISGHATLYWYQQILGQGPKLLIQFQNNGVVDDSQLPKDRFSAERLKGVDSTLKIQPAKLEDSAVYLCASSLGVEQFFGPGTRLTVL.

This clone was recorded a few times. This sequence joins TRBV10-3 and TRBJ2-7, with a possible D match to TRBD2 (6 bases). Per germline, CDR1 ENHRY and CDR2 SYGVKD. This CDR3 has 14 residues. Between the trimmed V and J ends, which lost 3 bases and 5 bases, there was a span of 14 bases. CDR3 sequence: CAISDSGVGHEQYF. The CDR3 region has the DNA TGTGCCATCAGTGATTCGGGGGTTGGCCACGAGCAGTACTTC.